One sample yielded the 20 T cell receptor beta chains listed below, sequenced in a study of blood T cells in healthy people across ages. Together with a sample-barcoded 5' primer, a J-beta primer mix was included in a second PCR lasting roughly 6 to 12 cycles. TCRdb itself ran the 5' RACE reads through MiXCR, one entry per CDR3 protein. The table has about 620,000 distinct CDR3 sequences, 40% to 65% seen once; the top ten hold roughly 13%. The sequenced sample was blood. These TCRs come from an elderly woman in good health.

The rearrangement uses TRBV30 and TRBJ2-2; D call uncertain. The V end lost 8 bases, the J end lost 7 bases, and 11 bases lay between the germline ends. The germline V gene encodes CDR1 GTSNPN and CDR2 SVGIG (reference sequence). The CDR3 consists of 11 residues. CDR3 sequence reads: CAGKAYGELFF. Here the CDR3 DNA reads TGTGCCGGGAAGGCCTACGGGGAGCTGTTTTTT.

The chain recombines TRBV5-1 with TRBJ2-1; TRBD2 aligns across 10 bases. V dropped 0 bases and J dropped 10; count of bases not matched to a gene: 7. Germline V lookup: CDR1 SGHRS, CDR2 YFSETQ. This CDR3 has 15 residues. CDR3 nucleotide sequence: TGCGCCAGCAGCTTGGTTCTAGCGGGGGTGTCGGAGCAGTTCTTC. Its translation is CASSLVLAGVSEQFF.

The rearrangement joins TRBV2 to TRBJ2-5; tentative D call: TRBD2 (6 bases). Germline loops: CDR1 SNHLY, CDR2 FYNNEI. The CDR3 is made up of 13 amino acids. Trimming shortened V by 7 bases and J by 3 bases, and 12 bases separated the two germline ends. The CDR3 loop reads CASNPGLEETQYF. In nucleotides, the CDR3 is TGTGCCAGCAACCCGGGACTTGAAGAGACCCAGTACTTC.

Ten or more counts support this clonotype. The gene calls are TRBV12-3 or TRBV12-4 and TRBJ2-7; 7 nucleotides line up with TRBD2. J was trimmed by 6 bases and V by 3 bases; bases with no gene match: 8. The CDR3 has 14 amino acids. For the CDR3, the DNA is TGTGCCAGCAGTTTCGGCGGGAGTTGGGGCGAGCAGTACTTC. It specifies CASSFGGSWGEQYF.

The CDR3 DNA follows: TGCAGTGTTAAGGGCGGGAGCCACACCGGGGAGCTGTTTTTT. Its translation: CSVKGGSHTGELFF. The chain joins TRBV20-1 to TRBJ2-2, with TRBD2 matching over 7 bases. Germline V gene lookup returns CDR1 DFQATT and CDR2 SNEGSKA (reference sequence). The CDR3 is made up of 14 amino acids. V gave up 7 bases and J gave up 3 bases; unmatched junction bases: 8.

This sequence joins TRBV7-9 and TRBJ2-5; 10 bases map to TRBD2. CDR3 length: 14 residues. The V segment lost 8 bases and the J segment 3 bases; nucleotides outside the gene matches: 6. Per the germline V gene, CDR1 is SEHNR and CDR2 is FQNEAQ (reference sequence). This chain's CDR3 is CASAASGGEETQYF. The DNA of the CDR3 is TGTGCCAGCGCAGCTAGCGGGGGAGAAGAGACCCAGTACTTC.

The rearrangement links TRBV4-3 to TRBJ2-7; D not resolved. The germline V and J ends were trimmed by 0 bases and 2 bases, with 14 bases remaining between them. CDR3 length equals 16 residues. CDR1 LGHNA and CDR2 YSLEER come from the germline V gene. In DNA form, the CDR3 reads TGCGCCAGCAGCCAAGAGTGGAGTCAGGATACCTACGAGCAGTACTTC. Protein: CASSQEWSQDTYEQYF.

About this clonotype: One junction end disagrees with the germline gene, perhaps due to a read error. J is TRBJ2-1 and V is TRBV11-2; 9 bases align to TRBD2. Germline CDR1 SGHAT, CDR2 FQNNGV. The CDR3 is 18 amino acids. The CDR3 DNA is TGTGCCAGCAGCTTAGGGGTGGGCCGACTAGCGGCTTACAATGGGCAGTTCTTC. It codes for CASSLGVGRLAAYNGQFF.

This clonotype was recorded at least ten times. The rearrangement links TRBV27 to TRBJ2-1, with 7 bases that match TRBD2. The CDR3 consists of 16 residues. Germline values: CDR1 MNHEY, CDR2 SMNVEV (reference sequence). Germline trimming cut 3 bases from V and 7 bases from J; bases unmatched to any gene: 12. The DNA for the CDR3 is TGTGCCAGCAGTTTTCTTGGACTAGGAACGGGGAATGAGCAGTTCTTC. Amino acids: CASSFLGLGTGNEQFF.

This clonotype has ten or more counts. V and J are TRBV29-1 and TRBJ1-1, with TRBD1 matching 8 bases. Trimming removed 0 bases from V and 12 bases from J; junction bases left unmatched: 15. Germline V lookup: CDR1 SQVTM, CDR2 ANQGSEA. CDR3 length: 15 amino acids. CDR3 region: CSVEDRWVGQGRSFF. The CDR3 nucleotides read TGCAGCGTTGAAGATCGATGGGTCGGACAGGGTCGGTCTTTCTTT.

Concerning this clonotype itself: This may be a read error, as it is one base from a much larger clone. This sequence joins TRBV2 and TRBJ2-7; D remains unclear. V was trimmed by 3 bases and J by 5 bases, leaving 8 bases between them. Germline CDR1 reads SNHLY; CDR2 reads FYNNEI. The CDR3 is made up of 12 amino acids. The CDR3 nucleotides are TGTGCCAGCAGTGAGTGGACCCACGAGCAGTACTTC. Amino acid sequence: CASSEWTHEQYF.

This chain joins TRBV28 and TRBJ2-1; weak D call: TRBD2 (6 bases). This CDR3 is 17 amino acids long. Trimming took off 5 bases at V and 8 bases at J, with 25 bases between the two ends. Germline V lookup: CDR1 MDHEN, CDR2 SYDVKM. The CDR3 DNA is TGTGCCAGCAGTCCCAGTTACCTAGCGAGAGTAAAGGATGAGCAGTTCTTC. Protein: CASSPSYLARVKDEQFF.

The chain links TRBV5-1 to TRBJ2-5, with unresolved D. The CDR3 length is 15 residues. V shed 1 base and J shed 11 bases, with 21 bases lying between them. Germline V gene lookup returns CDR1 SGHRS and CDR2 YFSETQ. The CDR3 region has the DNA TGCGCCAGCAGCTTGATCCGGAGCTCCTACAATGAGCAGTACTTC. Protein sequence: CASSLIRSSYNEQYF.

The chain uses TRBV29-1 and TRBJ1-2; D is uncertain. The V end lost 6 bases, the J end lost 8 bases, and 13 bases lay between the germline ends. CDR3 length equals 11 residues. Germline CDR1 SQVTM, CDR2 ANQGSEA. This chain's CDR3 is CSVRREEGYTF. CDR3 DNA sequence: TGCAGCGTCCGAAGGGAGGAGGGCTACACCTTC.

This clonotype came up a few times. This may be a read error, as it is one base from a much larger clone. CDR3 region: CASSAYKGVDTQYF. For the CDR3, the DNA is TGTGCCAGCAGTGCATATAAGGGCGTCGATACGCAGTATTTT. The V gene is TRBV6-1, the J gene TRBJ2-3; D call uncertain. V was shortened by 4 bases and J by 6 bases, with 14 bases between the two germline ends. CDR1 MNHNS and CDR2 SASEGT come from the germline V gene. The CDR3 runs 14 residues.

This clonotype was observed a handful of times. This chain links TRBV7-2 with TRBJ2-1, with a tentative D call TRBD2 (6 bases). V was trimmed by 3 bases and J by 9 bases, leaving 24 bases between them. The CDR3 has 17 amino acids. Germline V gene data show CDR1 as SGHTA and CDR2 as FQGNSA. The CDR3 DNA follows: TGTGCCAGCAGCTTGGAACCGGGACGCCCTGGAGGGAGTGAGCAGTTCTTC. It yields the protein CASSLEPGRPGGSEQFF.

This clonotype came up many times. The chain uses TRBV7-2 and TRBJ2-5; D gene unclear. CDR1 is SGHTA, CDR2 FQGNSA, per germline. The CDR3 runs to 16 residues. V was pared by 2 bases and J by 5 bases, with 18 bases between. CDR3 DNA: TGTGCCAGCAGCTTAATGATGAGGCTGAGCCGGGAGACCCAGTACTTC. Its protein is CASSLMMRLSRETQYF.

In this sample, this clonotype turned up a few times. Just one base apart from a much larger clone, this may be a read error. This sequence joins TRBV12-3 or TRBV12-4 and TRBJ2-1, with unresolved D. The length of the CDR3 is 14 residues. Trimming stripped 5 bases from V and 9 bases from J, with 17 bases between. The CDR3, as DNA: TGTGCCAGCAGTGTTCAGAGGCCGAAGGCTGAGCAGTTCTTC. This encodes CASSVQRPKAEQFF.

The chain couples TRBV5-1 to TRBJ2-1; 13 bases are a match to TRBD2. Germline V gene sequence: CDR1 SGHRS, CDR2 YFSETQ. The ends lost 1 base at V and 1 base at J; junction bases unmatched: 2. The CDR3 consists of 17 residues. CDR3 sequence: CASSLTSGGGSYNEQFF. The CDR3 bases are TGCGCCAGCAGCTTGACTAGCGGGGGGGGATCCTACAATGAGCAGTTCTTC.

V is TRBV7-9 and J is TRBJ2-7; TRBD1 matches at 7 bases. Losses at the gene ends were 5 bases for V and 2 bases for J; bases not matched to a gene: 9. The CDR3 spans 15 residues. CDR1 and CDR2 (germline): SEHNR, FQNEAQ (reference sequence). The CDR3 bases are TGTGCCAGCAGCCAAGAACAGGGGATACCCTACGAGCAGTACTTC. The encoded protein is CASSQEQGIPYEQYF. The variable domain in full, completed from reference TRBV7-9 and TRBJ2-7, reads DTGVSQNPRHKITKRGQNVTFRCDPISEHNRLYWYRQTLGQGPEFLTYFQNEAQLEKSRLLSDRFSAERPKGSFSTLEIQRTEQGDSAMYLCASSQEQGIPYEQYFGPGTRLTVT.